Reported below is one TCR beta chain. Each TCR cDNA molecule carried a unique molecular identifier. MiXCR, run by TCRdb on the 5' RACE reads, gives a single entry per CDR3 protein. The top ten hold 25% to 35% of the sample, which has about 33,000 distinct CDR3 sequences, 10% seen once. Time point described: blood at routine non-recurrence follow-up after resection. Sequencing of whole RNA from tumor, nontumor lung or frozen PBMC involved no sorting. The record originates from a study of spatial heterogeneity in lung cancer. Study summary: PBMC samples from follow-up, when available, were sequenced at a median of approximately two years post-resection. Each distinct TCR and UMI combination averaged more than ten appearances in raw reads.

The sample in question was PBMCs, obtained at follow-up. This sequence originates from a female donor with early-stage non-small cell lung cancer.

CDR3 loop: CASRPDSRGRAEQYF. CDR3 bases: TGTGCCAGCAGACCGGACAGTCGCGGGCGAGCAGAGCAGTACTTC. The J gene is TRBJ2-7, the V gene TRBV7-2, with TRBD1 as a possible D gene (6 bases). CDR1 is SGHTA, CDR2 FQGNSA, per germline. The CDR3 runs 15 residues. V lost 6 bases, J lost 7 bases, and 22 bases lay in between.